Detailed here is one TCR beta chain. What it binds is unknown. Generated by immunoSEQ multiplex PCR, the TCRdb table keeps only in-frame clones and is missing some. The sample comprises 150,000 or so clones, about 91% of which are singletons, and around 0.98% rests with the top ten. The record originates from a study of T cell responses to AZD1222 COVID-19 vaccine. General study points: Dominant CD4 TCR responses targeted spike regions 160-218 and 743-854. Following two doses of AZD1222, Spike-specific TCR breadth and depth rose. Mostly white British, mostly female donors; authors suggested clonal diversity may be underestimated.

The CDR3 totals 14 residues. Trimming removed 3 bases from V and 8 bases from J, with 16 bases in between. Germline V gives CDR1 GTSNPN, CDR2 SVGIG (reference sequence). This chain links TRBV30 with TRBJ1-4; TRBD1 might be the D (5 bases). The sequences come from peripheral blood, collected 28 days after the second AZD1222 dose. The TCR originated in an adult who received the AZD1222 COVID-19 vaccine. Here the CDR3 reads CAWSPTGGREKLFF. Here the CDR3 DNA reads TGTGCCTGGAGCCCGACGGGGGGAAGGGAAAAACTGTTTTTT.